The 13 T cell receptor beta chains below come from one sample, sequenced in a study of blood T cells in healthy people across ages. The use of a sample-barcoded 5' primer and a J-beta primer mix characterized a second PCR of roughly 6 to 11 cycles. In TCRdb, the 5' RACE reads were re-called with MiXCR into one record per CDR3 protein. The data contain approximately 850,000 distinct CDR3 sequences, approximately 44% of them seen just once; the ten biggest clones take up about 19%. The sample taken for sequencing was blood. These receptors were obtained from a man aged 60-69 years in good health.

This chain's CDR3 is CASSGPSGGAGDTQYF. Written as DNA, the CDR3 is TGTGCCAGCAGCGGACCTAGCGGGGGGGCAGGAGATACGCAGTATTTT. The chain uses TRBV9 and TRBJ2-3, with 12 bases identical to TRBD2. Germline V gene sequence: CDR1 SGDLS, CDR2 YYNGEE. This CDR3 spans 16 amino acids. J was trimmed by 5 bases and V by 3 bases; bases with no gene match: 7. Drawing the rest from reference TRBV9 and TRBJ2-3, the complete variable domain is DSGVTQTPKHLITATGQRVTLRCSPRSGDLSVYWYQQSLDQGLQFLIQYYNGEERAKGNILERFSAQQFPDLHSELNLSSLELGDSALYFCASSGPSGGAGDTQYFGPGTRLTVL.

V gene TRBV7-2 combines with J gene TRBJ2-1; no reliable D call. Trimming shortened V by 2 bases and J by 0 bases, and 8 bases separated the two germline ends. CDR1 and CDR2 (germline): SGHTA, FQGNSA. The CDR3 is 15 amino acids. CDR3 in amino acids: CASSLYRSSYNEQFF. CDR3 DNA sequence: TGTGCCAGCAGCTTATATAGGTCCTCCTACAATGAGCAGTTCTTC.

The chain carries TRBV6-2 or TRBV6-3 and TRBJ1-1; maybe TRBD1 (5 bases). This CDR3 region has 14 residues. The V gene's germline CDR1 is MNHEY and CDR2 SVGEGT. V lost 2 bases and J 4 bases, leaving 11 bases between the germline ends. The CDR3 loop is CASSYMGVSTEAFF. The CDR3 nucleotides read TGTGCCAGCAGTTACATGGGGGTGAGCACTGAAGCTTTCTTT.

This clonotype was recorded many times. V gene TRBV29-1 combines with J gene TRBJ2-1, with D uncertain. CDR1 and CDR2 from the germline V gene are SQVTM and ANQGSEA. Deletions cut 5 bases from V and 7 bases from J, with 15 bases between. The CDR3 covers 13 residues. In DNA form, the CDR3 reads TGCAGCGTTTTGCTGGCTCGGCGAAATGAGCAGTTCTTC. Translated, it gives CSVLLARRNEQFF.

The chain uses TRBV7-2 and TRBJ1-6; no definite D call. The CDR3 consists of 12 residues. The V end lost 1 base, the J end lost 10 bases, and 5 bases lay between the germline ends. From germline, CDR1 is SGHTA and CDR2 FQGNSA. As DNA, the CDR3 is TGTGCCAGCAGCTTAGAGTTGTCACCCCTCCACTTT. Encoded protein: CASSLELSPLHF.

This sequence joins TRBV2 and TRBJ1-1, with a tentative D call TRBD1 (6 bases). Looked up from germline, CDR1 is SNHLY and CDR2 is FYNNEI. The CDR3 is 14 amino acids. The V end lost 8 bases, the J end lost 5 bases, and 18 bases lay between the germline ends. DNA of the CDR3: TGTGCCAGCTCAAGCCAGGGGCGGGAGACTGAAGCTTTCTTT. Translated, it gives CASSSQGRETEAFF. Full variable domain (missing parts from reference TRBV2 and TRBJ1-1): EPEVTQTPSHQVTQMGQEVILRCVPISNHLYFYWYRQILGQKVEFLVSFYNNEISEKSEIFDDQFSVERPDGSNFTLKIRSTKLEDSAMYFCASSSQGRETEAFFGQGTRLTVV.

The chain uses TRBV13 and TRBJ1-6; TRBD1 is a possible D gene (6 bases). The CDR3 extends over 16 amino acids. V lost 2 bases and J lost 6, with 14 bases in between. Germline assignment: CDR1 PRHDT and CDR2 FYEKMQ (reference sequence). This CDR3 reads CASSLKGELTNSPLHF. The CDR3 DNA reads TGTGCCAGCAGCTTAAAGGGGGAGCTTACTAATTCACCCCTCCACTTT.

J is TRBJ2-1 and V is TRBV20-1; 16 bases are shared with TRBD2. The CDR3 contains 18 residues. From germline, CDR1 is DFQATT and CDR2 SNEGSKA (reference sequence). V shed 6 bases, J shed 0 bases, and the junction held 8 bases outside the gene matches. CDR3 sequence reads: CSALGLAGGLSSYNEQFF. DNA for the CDR3: TGCAGTGCCCTGGGACTAGCGGGGGGGCTAAGCTCCTACAATGAGCAGTTCTTC.

The CDR3: CSAIGQEHSNQPQHF. The CDR3 DNA reads TGCAGTGCTATCGGACAGGAACATAGCAATCAGCCCCAGCATTTT. The gene calls are TRBV20-1 and TRBJ1-5, with 7 bases that match TRBD1. There are 15 residues in the CDR3. Germline CDR1 is DFQATT and CDR2 is SNEGSKA (reference sequence). The V segment lost 4 bases and the J segment 0 bases; nucleotides outside the gene matches: 6.

CDR3 sequence (DNA): TGCGCCAGCAGCAGGACAGGGGACCTAAACACAGATACGCAGTATTTT. Protein sequence: CASSRTGDLNTDTQYF. This chain joins TRBV5-1 and TRBJ2-3, with 9 nucleotides matching TRBD1. Trimming removed 4 bases from V and 2 bases from J; junction bases left unmatched: 8. Germline V gene sequence: CDR1 SGHRS, CDR2 YFSETQ. The CDR3 sequence is 16 residues long.

The rearrangement joins TRBV24-1 to TRBJ2-1, with 8 bases that match TRBD1. This CDR3 has 16 amino acids. In germline, CDR1 is KGHDR, CDR2 SFDVKD. V was pared by 3 bases and J by 6 bases, with 9 bases of the junction left unmatched. CDR3 in amino acids: CATSDAGQGVSNEQFF. The CDR3 DNA sequence: TGTGCCACCAGTGATGCTGGACAGGGAGTTTCCAATGAGCAGTTCTTC.

This clonotype has more than one count but fewer than ten. This chain links TRBV20-1 with TRBJ1-1; 9 positions agree with TRBD1. This CDR3 comprises 15 residues. Losses at the gene ends were 3 bases for V and 1 base for J; bases not matched to a gene: 6. Germline V gives CDR1 DFQATT, CDR2 SNEGSKA (reference sequence). This CDR3 is CSASIWDRANTEAFF. CDR3 bases: TGCAGTGCTAGCATTTGGGACAGGGCGAACACTGAAGCTTTCTTT.

There are a few counts of this clonotype. The chain employs TRBV7-9 and TRBJ2-3; 11 bases agree with TRBD2. J lost 4 bases, V lost 1 base, and 4 bases had no gene match. This CDR3 has 16 amino acids. From germline, CDR1 is SEHNR and CDR2 FQNEAQ (reference sequence). The CDR3 DNA reads TGTGCCAGCAGCTTAGGACTAGCGGGGACCGCAGATACGCAGTATTTT. It encodes CASSLGLAGTADTQYF.